This T cell receptor (beta chain) emerged from a study of blood T cells in healthy people across ages. About the study: Per two T cells, template switching captured roughly one barcoded beta molecule.

The CDR3 is 13 residues long. J was trimmed by 8 bases and V by 2 bases; bases with no gene match: 5. Study observations and caveats: While age rose, TCR beta diversity per million T cells dropped in a roughly linear way. Nothing was known about donor CMV status, and this possibly confounded expanded clonotype changes.

A second about 6 to 12 cycle PCR used barcoded and J-beta primers. TCRdb reprocessed the 5' RACE reads with MiXCR, giving one entry per CDR3 protein. The data show some 1.7 million distinct CDR3 sequences, 28% seen once. This clonotype was picked up a small number of times. Its antigen is not identified. The chain uses TRBV12-3 or TRBV12-4 and TRBJ1-2; TRBD1 matches at 7 bases. What was sequenced was blood. This receptor was obtained from a woman younger than 45 in good health. This CDR3 is CASSLRGRAGYTF. The DNA for the CDR3 is TGTGCCAGCAGTTTAAGGGGGCGCGCCGGCTACACCTTC.